Included here is one TCR beta chain sequence, with context. The V and J ends lost 5 bases and 7 bases, in that order; junction bases with no gene match: 7. This CDR3 is built from 14 residues. The germline V gene has CDR1 MNHEY and CDR2 SMNVEV (reference sequence). The data belong to a study of blood T cell repertoires in COVID-19. Turning to the study itself: The origin of the acute and convalescent COVID-19 samples was the United States, Italy and Spain. In each case, the material was cDNA or gDNA derived from T cells, B-cell-depleted T cells, or PBMCs.

Clones were sequenced by immunoSEQ multiplex PCR, and TCRdb holds only the in-frame ones, with some missing. The sample includes about 210,000 clones, around 80% of them seen just once. This clonotype originated in an elderly woman with COVID-19, enrolled during active disease. Specimen: peripheral blood. The chain employs TRBV27 and TRBJ2-7; 11 bases are shared with TRBD2. The CDR3 region is CASSLAGGSREQYF. CDR3 DNA: TGTGCCAGCAGTCTAGCGGGGGGATCACGGGAGCAGTACTTC.